This T cell receptor beta chain was captured in a study of blood T cell repertoires in COVID-19. Study-wide background: The samples span acute and convalescent COVID-19 from the United States, Italy and Spain. T cells, B-cell-depleted T cells, or PBMCs provided the cDNA or gDNA that served as material.

Between the trimmed V and J ends, which lost 2 bases and 4 bases, there was a span of 14 bases. The CDR3 has 15 residues. The germline V gene encodes CDR1 KGHSH and CDR2 LQKENI. How the authors handled the data: Nucleated cell number was recorded as an estimate derived from reference gene primer amplification. The data were produced by immunoSEQ multiplex PCR, yet TCRdb's version contains in-frame clones alone and is incomplete. V, J and clone size reflect that table, while D and trimming were determined from the DNA. In the table there are around 230,000 clones, just under 85% of which are singletons.

The source material was peripheral blood. This sequence was found in a woman over 75 with acute or convalescent COVID-19. V gene TRBV18 combines with J gene TRBJ1-2; D is perhaps TRBD1 (5 bases). This CDR3 reads CASSPNLAGPYGYTF. The CDR3 DNA is TGTGCCAGCTCACCAAATTTAGCAGGGCCCTATGGCTACACCTTC.